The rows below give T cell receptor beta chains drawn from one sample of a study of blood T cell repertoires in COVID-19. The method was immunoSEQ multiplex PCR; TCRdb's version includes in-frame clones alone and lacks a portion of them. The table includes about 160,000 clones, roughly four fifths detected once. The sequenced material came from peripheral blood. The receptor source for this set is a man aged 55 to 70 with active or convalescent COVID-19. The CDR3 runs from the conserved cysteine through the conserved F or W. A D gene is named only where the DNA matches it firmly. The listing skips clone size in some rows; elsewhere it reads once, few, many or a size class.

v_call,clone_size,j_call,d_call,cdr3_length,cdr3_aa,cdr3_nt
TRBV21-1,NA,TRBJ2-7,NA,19,CASSKLFGTSDSTVWEQYF,TGTGCCAGCAGCAAACTTTTCGGGACTAGCGATTCGACCGTTTGGGAGCAGTACTTC
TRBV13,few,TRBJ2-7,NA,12,CASSWTGSKQYF,TGTGCCAGCAGCTGGACGGGGTCCAAGCAGTACTTC
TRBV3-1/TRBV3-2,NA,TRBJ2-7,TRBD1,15,CASSGGTGWAYEQYF,TGTGCCAGCAGCGGTGGGACAGGGTGGGCCTACGAGCAGTACTTC
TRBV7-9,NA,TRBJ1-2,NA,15,CASSTSTVANYGYTF,TGTGCCAGCAGCACCTCGACAGTGGCTAACTATGGCTACACCTTC
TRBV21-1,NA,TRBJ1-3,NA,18,CASTPSFEWTGRGNTIYF,TGTGCCAGCACCCCGTCTTTCGAATGGACAGGGCGCGGAAACACCATATATTTT
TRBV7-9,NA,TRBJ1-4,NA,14,CASGLRGGDEKLFF,TGTGCCAGCGGACTCCGTGGGGGGGATGAAAAACTGTTTTTT
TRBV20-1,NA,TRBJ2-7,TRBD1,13,CSASVQGRYEQYF,TGCAGTGCTAGTGTACAGGGGAGATACGAGCAGTACTTC
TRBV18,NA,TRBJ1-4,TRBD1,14,CASSSGQFNEKLFF,TGTGCCAGCTCATCGGGACAGTTTAATGAAAAACTGTTTTTT
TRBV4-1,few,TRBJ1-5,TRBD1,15,CASSQGDRDNQPQHF,TGCGCCAGCAGCCAAGGGGACAGGGACAATCAGCCCCAGCATTTT
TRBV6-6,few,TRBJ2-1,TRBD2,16,CASSPQGLAAPNEQFF,TGTGCCAGCAGTCCCCAGGGACTAGCGGCTCCCAATGAGCAGTTCTTC
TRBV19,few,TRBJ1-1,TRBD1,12,CASQGANTEAFF,TGTGCCAGCCAGGGGGCAAACACTGAAGCTTTCTTT
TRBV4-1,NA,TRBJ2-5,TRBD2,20,CASSQDGLAGGVAPRETQYF,TGCGCCAGCAGCCAAGACGGACTAGCGGGGGGGGTGGCCCCCCGAGAGACCCAGTACTTC
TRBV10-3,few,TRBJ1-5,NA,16,CAISESVGGAGQPQHF,TGTGCCATCAGTGAGTCGGTGGGGGGAGCGGGTCAGCCCCAGCATTTT
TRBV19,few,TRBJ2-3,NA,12,CASSDGRDTQYF,TGTGCCAGTAGCGATGGGCGTGATACGCAGTATTTT
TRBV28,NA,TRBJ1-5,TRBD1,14,CASSSRQGDQPQHF,TGTGCCAGCAGTAGTCGGCAGGGGGATCAGCCCCAGCATTTT
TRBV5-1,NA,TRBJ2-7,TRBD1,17,CASSPGAGQGISYEQYF,TGCGCCAGCAGCCCGGGGGCGGGACAGGGAATCTCCTACGAGCAGTACTTC
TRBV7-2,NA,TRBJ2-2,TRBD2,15,CASSSSGRHTGELFF,TGTGCCAGCAGCTCCAGCGGGAGACACACCGGGGAGCTGTTTTTT
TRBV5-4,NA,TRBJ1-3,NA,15,CASSNQGVRGNTIYF,TGTGCCAGCAGCAATCAGGGTGTTAGAGGAAACACCATATATTTT
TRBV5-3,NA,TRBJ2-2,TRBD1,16,CARSVAGTAFTGELFF,TGTGCCAGAAGCGTCGCCGGGACAGCGTTCACCGGGGAGCTGTTTTTT
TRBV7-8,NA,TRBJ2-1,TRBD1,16,CASSLEATGWSNEQFF,TGTGCCAGCAGCTTAGAAGCGACAGGGTGGAGCAATGAGCAGTTCTTC
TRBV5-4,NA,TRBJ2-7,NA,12,CASSWRVGEQYF,TGTGCCAGCAGCTGGCGGGTTGGGGAGCAGTACTTC
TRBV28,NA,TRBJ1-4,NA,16,CASSHLPGQPGEKLFF,TGTGCCAGCAGCCACTTACCCGGACAGCCTGGAGAAAAACTGTTTTTT
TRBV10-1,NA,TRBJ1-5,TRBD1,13,CASNDRVGQPQHF,TGCGCCAGCAACGACAGGGTTGGTCAGCCCCAGCATTTT
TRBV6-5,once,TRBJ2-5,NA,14,CASTALGSGQTQYF,TGTGCCAGCACCGCCCTAGGGAGCGGACAGACCCAGTACTTC
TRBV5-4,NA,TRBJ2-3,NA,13,CASSFWDTNTQYF,TGTGCCAGCAGCTTCTGGGACACAAATACGCAGTATTTT
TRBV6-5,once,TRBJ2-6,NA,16,CASSYSGARGANVLTF,TGTGCCAGCAGTTACTCAGGGGCGCGTGGGGCCAACGTCCTGACTTTC
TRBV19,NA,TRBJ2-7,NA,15,CASSSYSGMGDEQYF,TGTGCCAGTTCCTCCTATAGCGGAATGGGCGACGAGCAGTACTTC
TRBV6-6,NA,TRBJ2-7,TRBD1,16,CASSYAGQVSSYEQYF,TGTGCCAGCAGTTACGCCGGACAGGTTAGCTCCTACGAGCAGTACTTC
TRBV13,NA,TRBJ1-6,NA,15,CASSPGWQGSPPLHF,TGTGCCAGCAGCCCTGGTTGGCAGGGCAGTCCACCCCTCCACTTT
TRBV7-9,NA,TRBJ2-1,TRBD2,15,CASSSSGRTGNEQFF,TGTGCCAGCAGCTCTAGCGGGAGGACCGGGAATGAGCAGTTCTTC
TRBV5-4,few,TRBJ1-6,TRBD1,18,CASSSAKQGAGYNSPLHF,TGTGCCAGCAGCTCGGCCAAACAGGGGGCTGGGTATAATTCACCCCTCCACTTT
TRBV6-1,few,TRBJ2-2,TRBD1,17,CASSGLKDRGRTGELFF,TGTGCCAGCAGTGGCCTCAAGGACAGGGGCCGGACCGGGGAGCTGTTTTTT
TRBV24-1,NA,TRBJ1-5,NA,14,CATSDAGSNQPQHF,TGTGCCACCAGTGATGCCGGTAGCAATCAGCCCCAGCATTTT
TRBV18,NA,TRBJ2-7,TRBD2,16,CASSPPGTSGSGEQYF,TGTGCCAGCTCACCCCCAGGGACTAGCGGGAGTGGCGAGCAGTACTTC
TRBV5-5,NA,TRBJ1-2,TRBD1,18,CASSPVPGQGRGTYGYTF,TGTGCCAGCAGCCCAGTCCCGGGACAGGGGAGGGGGACCTATGGCTACACCTTC
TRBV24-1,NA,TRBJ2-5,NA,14,CATRGANPQETQYF,TGTGCCACACGGGGGGCAAACCCTCAAGAGACCCAGTACTTC
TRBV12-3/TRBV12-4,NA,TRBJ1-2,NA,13,CASSFRGNYGYTF,TGTGCCAGCAGTTTTAGGGGAAACTATGGCTACACCTTC
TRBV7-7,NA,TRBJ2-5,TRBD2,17,CASSQGRLAGGQETQYF,TGTGCCAGCAGCCAGGGGAGACTAGCGGGGGGCCAAGAGACCCAGTACTTC
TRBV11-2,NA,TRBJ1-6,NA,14,CASSPSVVNSPLHF,TGTGCCAGCAGCCCAAGCGTGGTGAATTCACCCCTCCACTTT
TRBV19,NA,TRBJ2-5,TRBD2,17,CASSIGAAGVPWETQYF,TGTGCCAGTAGTATAGGGGCAGCGGGAGTCCCCTGGGAGACCCAGTACTTC
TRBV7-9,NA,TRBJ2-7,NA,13,CASSLGGVYEQYF,TGTGCCAGCAGCTTAGGGGGCGTCTACGAGCAGTACTTC
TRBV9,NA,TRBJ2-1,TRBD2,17,CASSPTGGAGGRNEQFF,TGTGCCAGCAGCCCGACTGGCGGCGCGGGGGGCCGGAATGAGCAGTTCTTC
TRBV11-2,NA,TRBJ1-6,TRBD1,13,CASSMDRESPLHF,TGTGCCAGCAGCATGGACAGGGAGTCACCCCTCCACTTT
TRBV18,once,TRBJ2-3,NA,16,CASSSGLQGPTDTQYF,TGTGCCAGCTCATCGGGGTTACAGGGTCCCACAGATACGCAGTATTTT
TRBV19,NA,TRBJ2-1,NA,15,CASTNGAASYNEQFF,TGTGCCAGTACAAATGGGGCAGCGTCCTACAATGAGCAGTTCTTC
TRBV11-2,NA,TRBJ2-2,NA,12,CASRSGAGELFF,TGTGCCAGCCGGTCGGGAGCCGGGGAGCTGTTTTTT
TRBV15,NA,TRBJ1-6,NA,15,CATSRDQGGGSPLHF,TGTGCCACCAGCAGAGATCAAGGAGGCGGTTCACCCCTCCACTTT
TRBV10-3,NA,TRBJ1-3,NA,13,CAISRELGNTIYF,TGTGCCATCAGCCGAGAATTGGGAAACACCATATATTTT
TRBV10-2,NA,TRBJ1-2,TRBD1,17,CASSETGGGWGIYGYTF,TGCGCCAGCAGTGAAACAGGGGGCGGTTGGGGGATCTATGGCTACACCTTC
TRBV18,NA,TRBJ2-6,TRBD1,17,CASSRGQASSGANVLTF,TGTGCCAGCTCCCGCGGACAGGCCAGCTCTGGGGCCAACGTCCTGACTTTC
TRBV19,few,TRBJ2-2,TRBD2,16,CASSPGSGRVSGELFF,TGTGCCAGTAGTCCGGGGAGCGGGAGGGTCTCCGGGGAGCTGTTTTTT
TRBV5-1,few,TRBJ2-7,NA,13,CASSNSGSYEQYF,TGCGCCAGCAGCAATAGCGGCTCCTACGAGCAGTACTTC
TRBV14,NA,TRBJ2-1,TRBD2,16,CASSQEYGGRPNEQFF,TGTGCCAGCAGCCAAGAGTATGGCGGGAGACCCAATGAGCAGTTCTTC
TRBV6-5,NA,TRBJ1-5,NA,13,CASSTRDNQPQHF,TGTGCCAGCAGTACCAGGGACAATCAGCCCCAGCATTTT